The 23 T cell receptor beta chains presented below share a single source sample, sequenced in a study of molecular identifiers for immune sequencing clone quantification. Via MiXCR, TCRdb re-called the PCR reads, giving one row per CDR3 protein. This table holds about half a million distinct CDR3 sequences, about 26% found once. Sequences were obtained from naive CD8+ T cells from blood, with Jurkat cell RNA spiked in. The subset denotes: FACS-sorted CD8+CD4-CCR7+CD45RA+ naive T cells. These receptors came from a human donor in good health. Some libraries in this study had Jurkat cell RNA spiked in.

This clonotype was picked up many times. The chain recombines TRBV4-3 with TRBJ2-7; D gene ambiguous. Trimming took off 0 bases at V and 6 bases at J, with 9 bases between the two ends. Germline values: CDR1 LGHNA, CDR2 YSLEER. The CDR3 is made up of 13 amino acids. The CDR3 here is CASSQERSGEQYF. The DNA for the CDR3 is TGCGCCAGCAGCCAAGAGCGGTCCGGCGAGCAGTACTTC.

The V and J genes are TRBV7-9 and TRBJ2-2; 7 bases map to TRBD1. CDR1 and CDR2 (germline): SEHNR, FQNEAQ (reference sequence). Germline trimming cut 5 bases from V and 6 bases from J; bases unmatched to any gene: 18. This CDR3 region has 18 residues. CDR3 sequence reads: CASSPPFPHQGVAGELFF. In DNA form, the CDR3 reads TGTGCCAGCAGCCCCCCATTCCCTCATCAGGGGGTCGCCGGGGAGCTGTTTTTT.

For this clonotype: A much larger clone is a single base away; this may be a read error. The rearrangement links TRBV29-1 to TRBJ2-5, with D maybe TRBD1 (5 bases). Germline V gives CDR1 SQVTM, CDR2 ANQGSEA. V was trimmed by 5 bases and J by 0 bases, leaving 7 bases between them. The length of the CDR3 is 12 residues. CDR3 amino acids: CSVSRDQETQYF. Here the CDR3 DNA reads TGCAGCGTTAGCAGGGACCAAGAGACCCAGTACTTC.

This clonotype has just a few counts. The chain links TRBV7-9 to TRBJ2-1; TRBD2 agrees at 7 bases. V lost 5 bases, J lost 7 bases, and 11 bases stayed unmatched. The germline gives CDR1 SEHNR, CDR2 FQNEAQ (reference sequence). This CDR3 region has 15 residues. CDR3 nucleotides: TGTGCCAGCAGCCCCGGGGCGGGAGCCTTAAATGAGCAGTTCTTC. Encoded protein: CASSPGAGALNEQFF. Together with reference TRBV7-9 and TRBJ2-1, the CDR3 gives the full variable domain: DTGVSQNPRHKITKRGQNVTFRCDPISEHNRLYWYRQTLGQGPEFLTYFQNEAQLEKSRLLSDRFSAERPKGSFSTLEIQRTEQGDSAMYLCASSPGAGALNEQFFGPGTRLTVL.

This clonotype was recorded at least ten times. V is TRBV4-2 and J is TRBJ2-1; unclear D gene. V was clipped by 1 base and J by 5 bases, with 6 bases between them. CDR3 length equals 13 residues. Germline V CDR1 and CDR2: LGHNA, YNFKEQ. This CDR3 is CASSQAGHNEQFF. CDR3 sequence (DNA): TGTGCCAGCAGCCAAGCTGGGCACAATGAGCAGTTCTTC.

To note about this clonotype: This may be a read error: a much more frequent sequence differs by one nucleotide. The rearrangement uses TRBV6-8 and TRBJ2-7, with 7 bases fitting TRBD1. Germline V gene data show CDR1 as MNHGY and CDR2 as SAAAGT. The ends lost 6 bases at V and 2 bases at J; junction bases unmatched: 13. The length of the CDR3 is 16 residues. As DNA, the CDR3 is TGTGCCAGCAGATACCGGCAGGGGGAAGTACCCTACGAGCAGTACTTC. Encoded protein: CASRYRQGEVPYEQYF.

This clonotype was counted ten times or more. This chain uses TRBV9 with TRBJ1-1, with D tentatively TRBD1 (6 bases). Germline CDR1 is SGDLS and CDR2 is YYNGEE. V gave up 3 bases and J gave up 4 bases, with 13 bases separating them. This CDR3 is 14 amino acids long. The CDR3, as DNA: TGTGCCAGCAGCGCTTGGGACAACCCCACTGAAGCTTTCTTT. Its translation: CASSAWDNPTEAFF.

Concerning this clonotype: Here the CDR3 omits its conserved ending phenylalanine or tryptophan, so a read error is the likely source. The chain combines TRBV7-8 with TRBJ2-7; the D is unclear. Deletions cut 3 bases from V and 6 bases from J, with 18 bases between. Germline V gives CDR1 SGHVS, CDR2 FQNEAQ. There are 15 residues in the CDR3. CDR3 in DNA: TGTGCCAGCAGCTTCCCCGGTGGATGGGGTGGCGAGCAGTACCTC. This codes for CASSFPGGWGGEQYL.

The table lists this clonotype with a few counts. The J gene is TRBJ2-3, the V gene TRBV7-9, with 12 bases identical to TRBD2. Germline trimming cut 4 bases from V and 2 bases from J; bases unmatched to any gene: 4. Germline CDR1 SEHNR, CDR2 FQNEAQ (reference sequence). The CDR3 is made up of 16 amino acids. The CDR3, as DNA: TGTGCCAGCAGCTCCCGACTAGCGGGAGACACAGATACGCAGTATTTT. Protein sequence: CASSSRLAGDTDTQYF.

This clonotype was recorded a few times. The chain carries TRBV27 and TRBJ1-2; possibly TRBD1 for D (6 bases). Per germline, CDR1 MNHEY and CDR2 SMNVEV (reference sequence). The germline V and J ends were trimmed by 3 bases and 1 base, with 12 bases remaining between them. This CDR3 region has 15 residues. In DNA, the CDR3 is TGTGCCAGCAGTTTGGACAGCCTTATTAACTATGGCTACACCTTC. Encoded protein: CASSLDSLINYGYTF.

The rearrangement uses TRBV6-5 and TRBJ2-2, with 8 bases identical to TRBD1. V was pared by 2 bases and J by 6 bases, with 5 bases of the junction left unmatched. The length of the CDR3 is 15 residues. Germline lookup yields CDR1 MNHEY and CDR2 SVGAGI. The CDR3 DNA follows: TGTGCCAGCAGTTACCCAGGGGGCGGATCCGGGGAGCTGTTTTTT. It is translated as CASSYPGGGSGELFF.

In this sample, this clonotype turned up a few times. The chain employs TRBV15 and TRBJ1-5, with D unclear. Germline values: CDR1 LNHNV, CDR2 YYDKDF (reference sequence). Trimming pared 3 bases from V and 0 bases from J, leaving 0 bases between. CDR3 size: 12 residues. For the CDR3, the DNA is TGTGCCACCAGCAGTAGCAATCAGCCCCAGCATTTT. Its protein is CATSSSNQPQHF.

The rearrangement links TRBV9 to TRBJ1-1; D not certain. This CDR3 region has 15 residues. The germline V gene has CDR1 SGDLS and CDR2 YYNGEE. The V and J ends lost 2 bases and 4 bases respectively, with 15 bases between them. CDR3 coding DNA: TGTGCCAGCAGCGTCAGTGGGAATTTGAGCACTGAAGCTTTCTTT. The encoded protein is CASSVSGNLSTEAFF.

Many counts were recorded for this clonotype. Here the CDR3 reads CASSQGLAQEQYF. In DNA, the CDR3 is TGCGCCAGCAGCCAAGGGCTAGCGCAAGAGCAGTACTTC. The chain links TRBV4-1 to TRBJ2-7, with D perhaps matching TRBD2 (6 bases). In germline, CDR1 is MGHRA, CDR2 YSYEKL. Trimming took off 1 base at V and 7 bases at J, with 11 bases between the two ends. CDR3 length: 13 amino acids.

This clonotype has at least ten counts. The chain recombines TRBV19 with TRBJ2-4, with D unclear. V was pared by 5 bases and J by 0 bases, with 14 bases between. Germline assignment: CDR1 LNHDA and CDR2 SQIVND (reference sequence). The CDR3 extends over 16 amino acids. The CDR3 loop is CASSQATNLAKNIQYF. In DNA, the CDR3 is TGTGCCAGTAGTCAGGCAACAAATCTAGCCAAAAACATTCAGTACTTC.

The chain employs TRBV12-3 or TRBV12-4 and TRBJ2-3; TRBD2 aligns across 12 bases. The CDR3 loop spans 17 amino acids. With V trimmed by 5 bases and J by 0 bases, 6 bases remained unmatched. The CDR3 DNA sequence: TGTGCCAGCAGTCTCGGACTAGCGGGGCCTAGCACAGATACGCAGTATTTT. Protein sequence: CASSLGLAGPSTDTQYF.

With respect to this clonotype: This may arise from a read error, as a much more abundant clone is one base away. The chain uses TRBV28 and TRBJ2-3; perhaps TRBD1 as D (5 bases). Germline CDR1 is MDHEN and CDR2 is SYDVKM. The CDR3 consists of 12 residues. Here the CDR3 reads CASSKPTATQYF. DNA of the CDR3: TGTGCCAGCAGTAAACCGACAGCTACGCAGTATTTT.

The table lists this clonotype with a few counts. This chain's CDR3 is CASSPGFAHNEQFF. The CDR3 DNA reads as TGTGCCAGCAGCCCCGGGTTTGCCCACAATGAGCAGTTCTTC. The chain has TRBV13 and TRBJ2-1; D uncertain. CDR3 length: 14 residues. The germline gives CDR1 PRHDT, CDR2 FYEKMQ (reference sequence). Trimming left V 5 bases short and J 5 bases short, with 13 bases between.

The chain links TRBV4-3 to TRBJ1-4; D gene unclear. The CDR3 runs to 16 residues. Per germline, CDR1 LGHNA and CDR2 YSLEER. V was shortened by 0 bases and J by 5 bases, with 13 bases between the two germline ends. CDR3: CASSQDSSYQNEKLFF. Here the CDR3 DNA reads TGCGCCAGCAGCCAAGATTCGAGCTACCAAAATGAAAAACTGTTTTTT.

Of note for this clonotype: Since the CDR3 does not end with the conserved phenylalanine or tryptophan, this likely comes from a read error. This chain joins TRBV6-2 or TRBV6-3 and TRBJ2-1; 14 nucleotides align to TRBD2. Trimming cost V 5 bases and J 7 bases; bases outside gene matches: 7. This CDR3 has 16 amino acids. Germline loops: CDR1 MNHEY, CDR2 SVGEGT. In DNA, the CDR3 is TGTGCCAGCAGTCGCCGGACTAGCGGGAGGTATAATGAGCAGTTCCTC. This sequence encodes CASSRRTSGRYNEQFL.

This clonotype has a count of ten or more. The V and J genes are TRBV2 and TRBJ2-4; D perhaps matches TRBD2 (5 bases). The CDR3 runs to 12 residues. CDR1 and CDR2 from the germline V gene are SNHLY and FYNNEI. V dropped 4 bases and J dropped 9 bases, with 10 bases sitting between them. The CDR3 bases are TGTGCCAGCAGTGGTCGCCGGGGCATTCAGTACTTC. This gives the protein CASSGRRGIQYF.

The CDR3 coding sequence is TGTGCCAGCAGTTTAACGCGGGGGGCGACAGATACGCAGTATTTT. It encodes CASSLTRGATDTQYF. The chain combines TRBV12-3 or TRBV12-4 with TRBJ2-3, with TRBD2 matching over 8 bases. V lost 2 bases, J lost 3 bases, and 4 bases stayed unmatched. The CDR3 runs to 15 residues.

Notes on this clonotype: This may come from a read error, since a much larger clone is one base off. The chain couples TRBV7-9 to TRBJ2-7, with 9 positions matching TRBD2. The germline V gene has CDR1 SEHNR and CDR2 FQNEAQ (reference sequence). CDR3 length: 19 amino acids. With 8 bases clipped from V and 3 bases from J, the junction kept 23 bases outside the gene matches. The CDR3 sequence is CASGSPLGLAGRTYYEQYF. For the CDR3, the DNA is TGTGCCAGCGGCTCCCCACTAGGGCTAGCGGGACGAACCTACTACGAGCAGTACTTC. Full variable domain (rest looked up from reference TRBV7-9 and TRBJ2-7): DTGVSQNPRHKITKRGQNVTFRCDPISEHNRLYWYRQTLGQGPEFLTYFQNEAQLEKSRLLSDRFSAERPKGSFSTLEIQRTEQGDSAMYLCASGSPLGLAGRTYYEQYFGPGTRLTVT.